Below are 4 T cell receptor beta chains sequenced from a single sample in a study of OX40 agonist ivuxolimab in advanced cancers. Sequencing used immunoSEQ multiplex PCR; TCRdb keeps in-frame clones, though not all of them. The sample includes approximately 59,000 clones, 70% to 90% of them seen just once. The source material was CD4+ or CD8+ T cells sorted from blood, sampled in a trial of the OX40 agonist ivuxolimab. The source of these receptors is an adult with an advanced solid tumor such as melanoma, head and neck, liver or kidney cancer.

This chain joins TRBV9 and TRBJ2-6, with D uncertain. The length of the CDR3 is 16 residues. Germline V gives CDR1 SGDLS, CDR2 YYNGEE. V lost 4 bases and J 3 bases, leaving 14 bases between the germline ends. The CDR3 reads CASSFFPAGGANVLTF. The CDR3, as DNA: TGTGCCAGCAGCTTTTTCCCCGCCGGTGGGGCCAACGTCCTGACTTTC. Combining the CDR3 with reference TRBV9 and TRBJ2-6 gives the whole variable domain DSGVTQTPKHLITATGQRVTLRCSPRSGDLSVYWYQQSLDQGLQFLIQYYNGEERAKGNILERFSAQQFPDLHSELNLSSLELGDSALYFCASSFFPAGGANVLTFGAGSRLTVL.

The chain couples TRBV30 to TRBJ2-3; 7 bases line up with TRBD1. From germline, CDR1 is GTSNPN and CDR2 SVGIG (reference sequence). This CDR3 has 12 residues. With V trimmed by 4 bases and J by 3 bases, 1 base remained unmatched. The CDR3 region is CAWTGGTDTQYF. Here the CDR3 DNA reads TGTGCCTGGACAGGGGGAACAGATACGCAGTATTTT.

The V and J genes are TRBV5-4 and TRBJ1-4, with D uncertain. V lost 4 bases, J lost 7 bases, and 8 bases lay in between. This CDR3 comprises 12 residues. Germline loops: CDR1 SGHNT, CDR2 YYREEE (reference sequence). The CDR3 sequence is CASSDPGEKLFF. The CDR3 bases are TGTGCCAGCAGCGATCCCGGTGAAAAACTGTTTTTT. The variable domain in full, with the rest retrieved from reference TRBV5-4 and TRBJ1-4, is ETGVTQSPTHLIKTRGQQVTLRCSSQSGHNTVSWYQQALGQGPQFIFQYYREEENGRGNFPPRFSGLQFPNYSSELNVNALELDDSALYLCASSDPGEKLFFGSGTQLSVL.

The genes are TRBV5-1 and TRBJ2-3, with 10 bases aligning to TRBD2. Germline V lookup: CDR1 SGHRS, CDR2 YFSETQ. The CDR3 is 17 residues long. V shed 2 bases and J 1 base; nucleotides not matched to a gene: 7. Here the CDR3 DNA reads TGCGCCAGCAGCTTAAATTTCGGACTAGCGGGCACAGATACGCAGTATTTT. Protein product: CASSLNFGLAGTDTQYF.